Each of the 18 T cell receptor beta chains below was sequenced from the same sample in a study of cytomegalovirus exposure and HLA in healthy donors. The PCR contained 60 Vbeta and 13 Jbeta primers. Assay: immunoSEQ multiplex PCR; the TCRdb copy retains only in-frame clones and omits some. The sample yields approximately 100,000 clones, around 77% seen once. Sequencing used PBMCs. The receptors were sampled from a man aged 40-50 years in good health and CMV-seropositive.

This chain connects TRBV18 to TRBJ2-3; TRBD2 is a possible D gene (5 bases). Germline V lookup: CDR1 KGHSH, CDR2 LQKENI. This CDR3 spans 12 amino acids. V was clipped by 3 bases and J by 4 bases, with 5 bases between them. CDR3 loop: CASSPRADTQYF. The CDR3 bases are TGTGCCAGCTCACCGAGGGCAGATACGCAGTATTTT.

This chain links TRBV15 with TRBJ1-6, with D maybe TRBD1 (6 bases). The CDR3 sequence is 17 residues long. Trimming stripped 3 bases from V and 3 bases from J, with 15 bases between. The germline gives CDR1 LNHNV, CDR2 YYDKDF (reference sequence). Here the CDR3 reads CATSSSFGQLYNSPLHF. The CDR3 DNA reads TGTGCCACCAGCAGTTCTTTCGGACAGCTCTATAATTCACCCCTCCACTTT.

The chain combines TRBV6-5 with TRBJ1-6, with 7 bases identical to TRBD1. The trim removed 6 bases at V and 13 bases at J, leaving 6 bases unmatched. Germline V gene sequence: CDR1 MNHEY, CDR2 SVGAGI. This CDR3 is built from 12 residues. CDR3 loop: CASRVARGPLHF. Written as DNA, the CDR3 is TGTGCCAGCAGAGTTGCCAGGGGGCCCCTCCACTTT.

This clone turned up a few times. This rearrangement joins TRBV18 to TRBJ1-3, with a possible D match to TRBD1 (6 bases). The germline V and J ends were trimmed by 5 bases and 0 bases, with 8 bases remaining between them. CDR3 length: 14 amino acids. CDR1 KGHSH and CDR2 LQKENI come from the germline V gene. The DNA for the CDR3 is TGTGCCAGCTCAACGGACAGCTCTGGAAACACCATATATTTT. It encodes CASSTDSSGNTIYF. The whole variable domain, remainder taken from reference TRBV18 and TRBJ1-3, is NAGVMQNPRHLVRRRGQEARLRCSPMKGHSHVYWYRQLPEEGLKFMVYLQKENIIDESGMPKERFSAEFPKEGPSILRIQQVVRGDSAAYFCASSTDSSGNTIYFGEGSWLTVV.

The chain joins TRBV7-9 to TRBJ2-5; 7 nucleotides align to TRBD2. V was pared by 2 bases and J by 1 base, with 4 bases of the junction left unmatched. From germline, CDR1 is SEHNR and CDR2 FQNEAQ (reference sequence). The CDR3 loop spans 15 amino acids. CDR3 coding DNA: TGTGCCAGCAGCTTAAATGGGAGGGGCCAAGAGACCCAGTACTTC. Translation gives CASSLNGRGQETQYF.

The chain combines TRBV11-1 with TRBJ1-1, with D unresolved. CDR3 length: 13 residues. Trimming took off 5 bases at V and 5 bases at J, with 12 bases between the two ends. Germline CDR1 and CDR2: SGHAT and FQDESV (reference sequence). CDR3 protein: CASSTPDKTEAFF. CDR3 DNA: TGTGCCAGCAGCACCCCCGACAAAACTGAAGCTTTCTTT.

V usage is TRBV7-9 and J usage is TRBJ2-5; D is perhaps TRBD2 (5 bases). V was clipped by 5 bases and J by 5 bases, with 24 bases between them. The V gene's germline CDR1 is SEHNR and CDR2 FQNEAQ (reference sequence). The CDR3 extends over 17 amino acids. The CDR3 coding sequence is TGTGCCAGCAGCCCCACCGATCGGGATACAACGGGGGAGACCCAGTACTTC. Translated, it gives CASSPTDRDTTGETQYF. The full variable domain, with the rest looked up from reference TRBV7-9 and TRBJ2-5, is DTGVSQNPRHKITKRGQNVTFRCDPISEHNRLYWYRQTLGQGPEFLTYFQNEAQLEKSRLLSDRFSAERPKGSFSTLEIQRTEQGDSAMYLCASSPTDRDTTGETQYFGPGTRLLVL.

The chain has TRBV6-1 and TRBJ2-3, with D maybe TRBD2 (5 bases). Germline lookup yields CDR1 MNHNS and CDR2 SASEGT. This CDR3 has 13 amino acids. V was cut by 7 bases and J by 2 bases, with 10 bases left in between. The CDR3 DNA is TGTGCCAGCACGCGGGTGAACACAGATACGCAGTATTTT. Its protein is CASTRVNTDTQYF.

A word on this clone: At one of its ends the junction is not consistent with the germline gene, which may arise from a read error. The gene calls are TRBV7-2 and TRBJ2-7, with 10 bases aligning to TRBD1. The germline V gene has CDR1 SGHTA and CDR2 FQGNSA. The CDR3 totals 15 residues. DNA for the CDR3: TGCGCCAGCAGCCCGGGGACAGGGGCGGCCCACGAGCAGTACTTC. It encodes CASSPGTGAAHEQYF.

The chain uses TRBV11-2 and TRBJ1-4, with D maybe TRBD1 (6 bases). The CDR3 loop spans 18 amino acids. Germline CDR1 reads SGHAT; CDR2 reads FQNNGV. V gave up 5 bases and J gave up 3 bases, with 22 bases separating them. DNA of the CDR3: TGTGCCAGCAGCCCGGGCCCCACAGGGTTAGGGCCTAATGAAAAACTGTTTTTT. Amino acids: CASSPGPTGLGPNEKLFF.

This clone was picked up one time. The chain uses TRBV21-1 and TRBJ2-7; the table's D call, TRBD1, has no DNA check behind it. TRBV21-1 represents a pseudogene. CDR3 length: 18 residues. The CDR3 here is CARRNWDRVSPSSYEQYF. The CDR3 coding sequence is TGTGCCAGGAGGAACTGGGACAGGGTCTCCCCGAGCTCCTACGAGCAGTACTTC.

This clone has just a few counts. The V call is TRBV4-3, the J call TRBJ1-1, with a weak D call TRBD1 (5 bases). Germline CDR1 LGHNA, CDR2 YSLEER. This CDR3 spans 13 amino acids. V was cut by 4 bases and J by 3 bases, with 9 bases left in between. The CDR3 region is CASSPRGDTEAFF. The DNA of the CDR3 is TGCGCCAGCAGCCCGCGGGGGGACACTGAAGCTTTCTTT.

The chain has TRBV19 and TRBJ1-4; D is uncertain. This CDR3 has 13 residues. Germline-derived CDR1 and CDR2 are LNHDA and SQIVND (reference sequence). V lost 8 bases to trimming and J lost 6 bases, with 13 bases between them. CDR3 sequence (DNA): TGTGCCAGTGGAGAAACTGGTTATGAAAAACTGTTTTTT. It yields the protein CASGETGYEKLFF.

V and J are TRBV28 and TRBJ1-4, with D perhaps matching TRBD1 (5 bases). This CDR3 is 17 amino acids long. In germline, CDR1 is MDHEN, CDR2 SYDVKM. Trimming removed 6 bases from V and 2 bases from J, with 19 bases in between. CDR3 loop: CASRTTSPGETNEKLFF. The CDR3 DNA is TGTGCCAGCAGGACCACTTCCCCGGGGGAGACTAATGAAAAACTGTTTTTT. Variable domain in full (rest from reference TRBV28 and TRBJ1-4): DVKVTQSSRYLVKRTGEKVFLECVQDMDHENMFWYRQDPGLGLRLIYFSYDVKMKEKGDIPEGYSVSREKKERFSLILESASTNQTSMYLCASRTTSPGETNEKLFFGSGTQLSVL.

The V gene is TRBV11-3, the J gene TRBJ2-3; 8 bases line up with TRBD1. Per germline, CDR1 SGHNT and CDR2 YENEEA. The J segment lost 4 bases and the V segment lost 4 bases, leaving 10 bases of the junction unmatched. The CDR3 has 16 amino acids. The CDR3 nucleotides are TGTGCCAGCAGCTCCGGGGACAGGCGGCTCTCAGATACGCAGTATTTT. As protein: CASSSGDRRLSDTQYF.

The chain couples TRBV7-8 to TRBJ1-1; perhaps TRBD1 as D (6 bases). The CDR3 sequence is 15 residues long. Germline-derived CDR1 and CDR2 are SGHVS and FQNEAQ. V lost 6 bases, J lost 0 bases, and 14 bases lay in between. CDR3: CASRRHRAMNTEAFF. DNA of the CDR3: TGTGCCAGCAGGCGTCACAGGGCCATGAACACTGAAGCTTTCTTT.

The CDR3 DNA reads TGTGCCAGCAATCTAGGACAGAGCTACGAGCAGTACTTC. It yields the protein CASNLGQSYEQYF. This chain links TRBV6-6 with TRBJ2-7; possibly TRBD1 for D (6 bases). The CDR3 spans 13 residues. Germline loops: CDR1 MNHNY, CDR2 SVGAGI (reference sequence). V lost 7 bases and J lost 3, with 13 bases in between.

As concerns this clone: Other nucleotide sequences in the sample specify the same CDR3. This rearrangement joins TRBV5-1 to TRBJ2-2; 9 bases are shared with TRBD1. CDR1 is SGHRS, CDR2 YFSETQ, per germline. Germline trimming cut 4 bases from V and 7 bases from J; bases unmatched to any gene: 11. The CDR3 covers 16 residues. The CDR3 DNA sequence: TGCGCCAGCAGCAAAACAATACAGGGGGCTTTCGGGGAGCTGTTTTTT. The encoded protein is CASSKTIQGAFGELFF.